These 23 T cell receptor beta chains were all obtained from the same sample, sequenced in a study of CD8+ T cells in alopecia areata. Extraction and reverse transcription of RNA yielded cDNA as the sequencing template. TCRdb's copy holds only in-frame clones and misses some; the assay was immunoSEQ multiplex PCR. The sample includes some 180,000 clones, 53% of them seen just once. This sample's treatment: oral pan-JAK inhibitor, 5-10 mg twice daily. Sequenced material: CD8+ T cells sorted from blood, taken at week 24, from a patient treated with tofacitinib. The source is a human donor with alopecia areata.

The chain has TRBV7-6 and TRBJ2-6, with D perhaps TRBD2 (6 bases). Germline V gene sequence: CDR1 SGHVS, CDR2 FNYEAQ. The CDR3 spans 16 residues. V dropped 8 bases and J dropped 0 bases, with 14 bases sitting between them. CDR3 DNA: TGTGCCAGCGCCGGGGGACCGTACTCTGGGGCCAACGTCCTGACTTTC. It encodes CASAGGPYSGANVLTF.

The V call is TRBV19, the J call TRBJ1-6; a weak D match, TRBD1 (5 bases). CDR3 length: 13 amino acids. Trimming cost V 3 bases and J 12 bases, with 12 bases left between them. Germline V CDR1 and CDR2: LNHDA, SQIVND (reference sequence). The CDR3, as DNA: TGTGCCAGTAGTATTGGTTCGGGACGACCCCTCCACTTT. Protein sequence: CASSIGSGRPLHF.

The rearrangement links TRBV29-1 to TRBJ1-1, with 9 nucleotides matching TRBD1. Germline values: CDR1 SQVTM, CDR2 ANQGSEA. The CDR3 has 13 amino acids. Unmatched junction bases numbered 4, after V lost 7 bases and J lost 1 base. The chain's CDR3 is CSAPQGANTEAFF. DNA of the CDR3: TGCAGCGCTCCACAGGGGGCGAACACTGAAGCTTTCTTT. The entire variable domain, with the rest obtained from reference TRBV29-1 and TRBJ1-1, is as follows: SAVISQKPSRDICQRGTSLTIQCQVDSQVTMMFWYRQQPGQSLTLIATANQGSEATYESGFVIDKFPISRPNLTFSTLTVSNMSPEDSSIYLCSAPQGANTEAFFGQGTRLTVV.

The V call is TRBV2, the J call TRBJ2-6, with TRBD1 as a possible D gene (6 bases). Germline V lookup: CDR1 SNHLY, CDR2 FYNNEI. This CDR3 spans 12 amino acids. The ends were cut back, 8 bases at V and 9 bases at J, with 11 bases in the middle. CDR3 DNA sequence: TGTGCCAGCGTACAGGGTGACAACGTCCTGACTTTC. Its translation is CASVQGDNVLTF.

This clone came up once. The J gene is TRBJ2-5, the V gene TRBV15, with TRBD2 matching over 7 bases. CDR1 is LNHNV, CDR2 YYDKDF, per germline (reference sequence). The CDR3 runs 14 residues. With V trimmed by 5 bases and J by 5 bases, 8 bases remained unmatched. The DNA for the CDR3 is TGTGCCACCAGCCCCCGACTAGCCGGGGAGACCCAGTACTTC. It encodes CATSPRLAGETQYF.

The chain recombines TRBV5-6 with TRBJ1-2; 7 nucleotides agree with TRBD1. V lost 0 bases and J lost 5; bases outside the gene matches: 7. The CDR3 has 15 residues. The germline CDR1 and CDR2 sequences are SGHDT and YYEEEE. CDR3 sequence reads: CASSLVTGTVYGYTF. The CDR3 DNA follows: TGTGCCAGCAGCTTGGTGACCGGGACAGTATATGGCTACACCTTC. The full variable domain, rest sourced from reference TRBV5-6 and TRBJ1-2, is DAGVTQSPTHLIKTRGQQVTLRCSPKSGHDTVSWYQQALGQGPQFIFQYYEEEERQRGNFPDRFSGHQFPNYSSELNVNALLLGDSALYLCASSLVTGTVYGYTFGSGTRLTVV.

V usage is TRBV30 and J usage is TRBJ2-1, with 8 positions matching TRBD1. J lost 6 bases, V lost 3 bases, and 4 bases had no gene match. The CDR3 is 13 amino acids. Germline CDR1 GTSNPN, CDR2 SVGIG (reference sequence). CDR3 DNA: TGTGCCTGGAGCCTAGACAGGGGCAATGAGCAGTTCTTC. This sequence encodes CAWSLDRGNEQFF.

There are a few counts of this clone. The rearrangement joins TRBV4-3 to TRBJ2-5; D is unclear. The CDR3 has 16 amino acids. Per the germline V gene, CDR1 is LGHNA and CDR2 is YSLEER. Trimming pared 1 base from V and 2 bases from J, leaving 14 bases between. The CDR3 sequence is CASSQASYRVQETQYF. CDR3 bases: TGCGCCAGCAGCCAAGCGTCGTACAGAGTTCAAGAGACCCAGTACTTC.

This chain connects TRBV9 to TRBJ1-5, with 8 bases lining up with TRBD1. J was trimmed by 3 bases and V by 3 bases; bases with no gene match: 5. Germline-derived CDR1 and CDR2 are SGDLS and YYNGEE. CDR3 length equals 15 residues. CDR3 region: CASSASGGFNQPQHF. CDR3 nucleotide sequence: TGTGCCAGCAGCGCGTCAGGGGGCTTCAATCAGCCCCAGCATTTT.

A note on this clone: This sample also contains other DNA sequences that code for the same CDR3. V usage is TRBV30 and J usage is TRBJ2-3; D gene unclear. Deletions cut 3 bases from V and 3 bases from J, with 10 bases between. The V gene's germline CDR1 is GTSNPN and CDR2 SVGIG (reference sequence). The CDR3 is made up of 13 amino acids. The chain's CDR3 is CAWSALRTDTQYF. CDR3 nucleotide sequence: TGTGCCTGGAGCGCTCTCCGGACAGATACGCAGTATTTT.

Comments on this clone: The same CDR3 can be traced to other DNA sequences in this sample. Written as DNA, the CDR3 is TGTGCCAGCAGTGATCGGGTCTACGAGCAGTACTTC. Translating gives CASSDRVYEQYF. J is TRBJ2-7 and V is TRBV2; D unresolved. CDR3 length: 12 amino acids. The ends were cut back, 3 bases at V and 3 bases at J, with 6 bases in the middle. CDR1 SNHLY and CDR2 FYNNEI come from the germline V gene.

The V gene is TRBV30, the J gene TRBJ1-4; D unresolved. Germline V gene data show CDR1 as GTSNPN and CDR2 as SVGIG (reference sequence). Trimming took 0 bases from V and 6 from J, leaving 11 bases between them. The CDR3 is made up of 14 amino acids. This CDR3 is CAWSVTVGYEKLFF. The CDR3 DNA sequence: TGTGCCTGGAGTGTCACCGTAGGGTATGAAAAACTGTTTTTT.

This clone is a singleton in its sample. V and J are TRBV4-3 and TRBJ2-1; a possible D gene is TRBD2 (5 bases). Trimming pared 0 bases from V and 8 bases from J, leaving 14 bases between. Germline V gene sequence: CDR1 LGHNA, CDR2 YSLEER. The length of the CDR3 is 15 residues. CDR3 sequence: CASSQEEVSLDEQFF. CDR3 DNA sequence: TGCGCCAGCAGCCAAGAGGAGGTGTCTCTGGATGAGCAGTTCTTC.

This CDR3 reads CAWSLVPGQANGYTF. DNA of the CDR3: TGTGCCTGGAGTCTCGTCCCTGGACAGGCAAATGGCTACACCTTC. The chain carries TRBV30 and TRBJ1-2; 7 bases are shared with TRBD1. Per germline, CDR1 GTSNPN and CDR2 SVGIG (reference sequence). V lost 2 bases to trimming and J lost 6 bases; unmatched junction nucleotides: 12. This CDR3 has 15 residues.

The chain is built from TRBV4-2 and TRBJ1-2, with 7 bases lining up with TRBD1. The CDR3 runs 15 residues. The V and J ends lost 1 base and 8 bases, in that order; junction bases with no gene match: 10. The germline CDR1 and CDR2 sequences are LGHNA and YNFKEQ. In DNA, the CDR3 is TGTGCCAGCAGCCAAGGCCGACAGGGAGAATTGGGCTACACCTTC. Encoded protein: CASSQGRQGELGYTF.

The chain joins TRBV5-6 to TRBJ2-1, with 7 bases matching TRBD1. This CDR3 is built from 15 residues. With 0 bases clipped from V and 5 bases from J, the junction kept 5 bases outside the gene matches. Germline loops: CDR1 SGHDT, CDR2 YYEEEE. The CDR3 sequence: CASSLGDRADNEQFF. The CDR3 DNA reads TGTGCCAGCAGCTTGGGAGACAGGGCTGACAATGAGCAGTTCTTC.

The J gene is TRBJ2-7, the V gene TRBV6-1; D gene ambiguous. The CDR3 sequence is 8 residues long. V was pared by 10 bases and J by 7 bases, with 5 bases between. From germline, CDR1 is MNHNS and CDR2 SASEGT. DNA for the CDR3: TGTGCCACGGGTGAGCAGTACTTC. Its protein product is CATGEQYF.

This clone has more than one count but fewer than ten. The CDR3 bases are TGCGCCAGCAGCCAAGAGGGGTCCGGGGACAGGAACACCGGGGAGCTGTTTTTT. Amino acid sequence: CASSQEGSGDRNTGELFF. The chain recombines TRBV4-3 with TRBJ2-2; TRBD1 aligns across 7 bases. The trim removed 0 bases at V and 1 base at J, leaving 8 bases unmatched. The CDR3 length is 18 residues. The germline V gene has CDR1 LGHNA and CDR2 YSLEER.

This clone was detected a few times. The CDR3 loop reads CTVGGGENTGELFF. The CDR3 DNA reads as TGCACCGTAGGCGGGGGCGAGAACACCGGGGAGCTGTTTTTT. This chain links TRBV29-1 with TRBJ2-2; maybe TRBD2 (7 bases). Germline V gene lookup returns CDR1 SQVTM and CDR2 ANQGSEA. The CDR3 is made up of 14 amino acids.

The chain has TRBV7-8 and TRBJ2-1; D may be TRBD1 (6 bases). The CDR3 extends over 17 amino acids. CDR1 is SGHVS, CDR2 FQNEAQ, per germline. The V gene lost 1 base and the J gene lost 5 bases, with 18 bases spanning the gap. For the CDR3, the DNA is TGTGCCAGCAGCTTAGTGATTTCGGGACACGGAAACAATGAGCAGTTCTTC. Amino acids: CASSLVISGHGNNEQFF.

DNA of the CDR3: TGTGCCAGCAGCTCGGGACAAACTGAGCAGTTCTTC. Amino acids: CASSSGQTEQFF. J is TRBJ2-1 and V is TRBV7-3; D is perhaps TRBD1 (6 bases). CDR1 is SGHTA and CDR2 is FQGTGA in the germline V gene. CDR3 length: 12 residues. Trimming shortened V by 4 bases and J by 9 bases, and 10 bases separated the two germline ends.

V is TRBV19 and J is TRBJ2-7; possibly TRBD1 for D (6 bases). Germline V gene data show CDR1 as LNHDA and CDR2 as SQIVND (reference sequence). The CDR3 contains 13 residues. V was shortened by 10 bases and J by 4 bases, with 17 bases between the two germline ends. The CDR3 region has the DNA TGTGCCACCTCCCGAGGACAGCCATACGAGCAGTACTTC. This encodes CATSRGQPYEQYF.

This clone was counted only a few times. The chain carries TRBV27 and TRBJ2-1; D is perhaps TRBD1 (5 bases). This CDR3 is 12 amino acids long. CDR1 is MNHEY, CDR2 SMNVEV, per germline (reference sequence). The V gene lost 2 bases and the J gene lost 7 bases, with 6 bases spanning the gap. The CDR3 coding sequence is TGTGCCAGCAGTTTAGGGGCTAATGAGCAGTTCTTC. Its protein product is CASSLGANEQFF.